Given below is one T cell receptor (beta chain) in context. Its antigen specificity is not known. Nothing much larger sits one base from this clone, and base qualities are not available. For sequencing of the TCRbeta CDR3 region, genomic DNA was extracted from the sorted cells. TCRbeta CDR3 regions were sequenced using the immunoSEQ Assay. TCRdb's version of the immuneACCESS table is confined to in-frame rearrangements and falls short of the full clone set. An unresolved V gene accounts for under half of the shortfall where checked; the remainder is of unknown origin. The sample table records over 65,000 clones; around 80% of these occur just once. In total, the top ten clones hold approximately 0.44% of the sample. The trial excluded patients who had a history of autoimmune disease or were on systemic immunosuppression. In every dose cohort, peripheral blood was drawn for TCR sequencing at baseline, cycle 4 day 1, and cycle 7 day 1. The samples were drawn from a first-in-human, open-label, multicenter phase I dose-escalation trial of ivuxolimab. Adults with locally advanced or metastatic melanoma, renal cell, hepatocellular, or head and neck squamous cell carcinoma were enrolled in the trial. Before TCR sequencing, CD4+ T cells and CD8+ T cells were sorted from peripheral blood as separate populations.

This record belongs to a study of OX40 agonist ivuxolimab in advanced cancers. Regarding the research as a whole: The costimulatory receptor OX40 (CD134) was targeted by ivuxolimab, a fully human IgG2 agonistic monoclonal antibody. Intravenous ivuxolimab was administered to patients every 2 weeks at six dose levels: 0.01, 0.1, 0.3, 1.5, 3 and 10 mg/kg. Of the roughly 52 dose-escalation patients, hepatocellular carcinoma was present in about 20, melanoma in approximately 15, renal cell carcinoma in 9 and head and neck cancer in 9. A male proportion of nearly 85% and a mean age of 60 years, ranging from about 20 to 85, were recorded for the dose-escalation cohort. Prior anti-PD-1, anti-PD-L1 or anti-CTLA-4 therapy was permitted, and approximately 40% of dose-escalation patients had received checkpoint inhibitors. Partial responses occurred in three dose-escalation patients, of whom one had hepatocellular carcinoma and two had cutaneous melanoma. Peripheral TCRbeta sequencing aimed to test whether ivuxolimab altered TCR sequence diversity and caused clonal T-cell expansion. The paper reports the monotherapy dose-escalation portion (N ≈ 50 patients) of the phase I ivuxolimab trial.

CDR1 and CDR2 were assigned from the germline V gene as MNHEY and SVGAGI. CDR3 length: 15 amino acids, cysteine to phenylalanine. The retained sequence is limited to the CDR3, 45 bases, with the frame set at the first base. V is shortened by 0 bases, J by 4 bases, and the region joining them spans 10 bases. Here is what the overall study found, with its caveats: At doses from 0.1 to 3.0 mg/kg, clonal expansion was seen in both CD4+ and CD8+ blood T cells between baseline and week 6. Low levels of normalized T-cell clonal expansion were also seen in some patients who did not respond. The antigen specificity of the peripheral T cells that underwent clonal expansion was not determined. In the 0.1-3.0 mg/kg groups, partial responders were among the patients with the lowest normalized peripheral clonal expansion, particularly in CD8+ T cells. After ivuxolimab, expanded clones were on average more numerous among CD8+ T cells than among CD4+ T cells.

The sample consisted of CD4+ or CD8+ T cells sorted from blood, taken in a trial of the OX40 agonist ivuxolimab. This clonotype originated in an adult with an advanced solid tumor such as melanoma, head and neck, liver or kidney cancer. The V and J genes are TRBV6-5 and TRBJ1-3; the D gene is unclear. The CDR3 loop reads CASSYSSRRGNTIYF. Read as DNA, the sequence is TGTGCCAGCAGTTACTCCAGTAGGAGAGGAAACACCATATATTTT.